These 32 T cell receptor beta chains came from one sample sequenced in a study of siplizumab effects on memory and regulatory T cells. TCRdb keeps only in-frame clones here, not all; method: immunoSEQ multiplex PCR. The sample has roughly 120,000 clones, approximately 94% seen once; the top ten hold under 2%. Sequencing was carried out using non-Treg CD4+ T cells sorted from blood. Receptors were obtained from a human donor in good health.

V and J are TRBV7-8 and TRBJ2-5, with D unresolved. The J call may be in error: the DNA end matches TRBJ2-7 better. Per the germline V gene, CDR1 is SGHVS and CDR2 is FQNEAQ. CDR3 length: 14 residues. The CDR3 DNA follows: TGTGCCAGCAGCTTTACCGGCAGTCACTACGAGCAGTACTTC. Translation: CASSFTGSHYEQYF.

Here the CDR3 DNA reads TGTGCCAGCTCACCACCAGCTAGCGGGGGAGAGACCCAGTACTTC. Encoded protein: CASSPPASGGETQYF. The chain is built from TRBV18 and TRBJ2-5, with 10 positions matching TRBD2. CDR3 length equals 15 residues. Germline CDR1 is KGHSH and CDR2 is LQKENI. J was trimmed by 4 bases and V by 0 bases; bases with no gene match: 2.

The rearrangement joins TRBV6-6 to TRBJ2-5; D uncertain. Germline CDR1 and CDR2: MNHNY and SVGAGI (reference sequence). The V end was cut by 0 bases, the J end by 2 bases, with 10 bases between. The CDR3 consists of 15 residues. The CDR3 sequence is CASSYSARPQETQYF. As DNA, the CDR3 is TGTGCCAGCAGTTACTCTGCCAGGCCGCAAGAGACCCAGTACTTC.

At least ten counts were recorded for this clone. The CDR3 is CASSPQNTGPANYGYTF. The DNA for the CDR3 is TGTGCCAGCTCACCACAAAATACAGGGCCAGCTAACTATGGCTACACCTTC. The J gene is TRBJ1-2, the V gene TRBV18; tentative D call: TRBD1 (6 bases). This CDR3 comprises 17 residues. V was trimmed by 1 base and J by 0 bases, leaving 15 bases between them. Germline-derived CDR1 and CDR2 are KGHSH and LQKENI. The complete variable domain, with remaining parts taken from reference TRBV18 and TRBJ1-2, reads NAGVMQNPRHLVRRRGQEARLRCSPMKGHSHVYWYRQLPEEGLKFMVYLQKENIIDESGMPKERFSAEFPKEGPSILRIQQVVRGDSAAYFCASSPQNTGPANYGYTFGSGTRLTVV.

The CDR3 loop reads CASTQGGDTQYF. The CDR3 nucleotides are TGTGCCAGCACCCAGGGGGGAGATACGCAGTATTTT. The chain couples TRBV7-2 to TRBJ2-3, with D tentatively TRBD1 (7 bases). This CDR3 has 12 residues. The germline V gene has CDR1 SGHTA and CDR2 FQGNSA. V was shortened by 7 bases and J by 5 bases, with 10 bases between the two germline ends.

This chain uses TRBV7-3 with TRBJ2-1; 7 bases are shared with TRBD2. In germline, CDR1 is SGHTA, CDR2 FQGTGA. The length of the CDR3 is 16 residues. J gave up 6 bases and V 0 bases, and 8 bases lay outside the gene matches. The CDR3, as DNA: TGTGCCAGCAGCTTAACGGGCCGGGCTAGCGGCAATGAGCAGTTCTTC. This translates into CASSLTGRASGNEQFF.

The chain combines TRBV7-9 with TRBJ1-2, with TRBD1 as a possible D gene (6 bases). Trimming removed 5 bases from V and 8 bases from J, with 15 bases in between. Germline assignment: CDR1 SEHNR and CDR2 FQNEAQ (reference sequence). The CDR3 spans 13 residues. CDR3 sequence: CASSPNDGQGYTF. The CDR3 region has the DNA TGTGCCAGCAGCCCCAACGATGGACAGGGCTACACCTTC.

The chain joins TRBV6-4 to TRBJ2-7; 7 nucleotides line up with TRBD2. Trimming took 5 bases from V and 6 from J; bases not matched to a gene: 13. The CDR3 is 15 residues long. The germline gives CDR1 MRHNA, CDR2 SNTAGT. The CDR3 reads CASSLPPGRVGEQYF. The DNA for the CDR3 is TGTGCCAGCAGTCTCCCTCCGGGGAGGGTTGGCGAGCAGTACTTC.

DNA for the CDR3: TGTGCCAGCTCGCCTAAAGCACCGGGACAGGGATCCTACAATGAGCAGTTCTTC. It is translated as CASSPKAPGQGSYNEQFF. This chain connects TRBV18 to TRBJ2-1; 9 bases match TRBD1. Germline V CDR1 and CDR2: KGHSH, LQKENI. The CDR3 extends over 18 amino acids. With V trimmed by 6 bases and J by 1 base, 13 bases remained unmatched.

J is TRBJ2-6 and V is TRBV29-1; 8 bases map to TRBD1. This CDR3 comprises 14 residues. Germline CDR1 is SQVTM and CDR2 is ANQGSEA. Trimming took 5 bases from V and 2 from J; bases not matched to a gene: 2. This CDR3 is CSVNRGAGANVLTF. Written as DNA, the CDR3 is TGCAGCGTTAACAGGGGGGCTGGGGCCAACGTCCTGACTTTC.

The chain employs TRBV15 and TRBJ1-5, with 10 bases aligning to TRBD1. Looked up from germline, CDR1 is LNHNV and CDR2 is YYDKDF (reference sequence). There are 15 residues in the CDR3. V shed 1 base, J shed 7 bases, and the junction held 4 bases outside the gene matches. This CDR3 reads CATSRGDRGSQPQHF. DNA for the CDR3: TGTGCCACCAGCAGAGGGGACAGGGGAAGCCAGCCCCAGCATTTT.

This sequence joins TRBV27 and TRBJ1-5; weak D call: TRBD1 (5 bases). Trimming left V 8 bases short and J 5 bases short, with 19 bases between. CDR3 length: 15 residues. CDR1 and CDR2 (germline): MNHEY, SMNVEV (reference sequence). The CDR3 is CASGILGQGHQPQHF. CDR3 in DNA: TGTGCCAGCGGTATTCTGGGGCAGGGACATCAGCCCCAGCATTTT.

This sequence joins TRBV7-9 and TRBJ1-2, with D possibly matching TRBD1 (5 bases). CDR3 length: 15 amino acids. Germline lookup yields CDR1 SEHNR and CDR2 FQNEAQ (reference sequence). Between the trimmed V and J ends, which lost 5 bases and 7 bases, there was a span of 20 bases. In DNA, the CDR3 is TGTGCCAGCAGCGAAGCCTATTGGGGGGTCCTTGGCTACACCTTC. Amino acid sequence: CASSEAYWGVLGYTF.

The rearrangement links TRBV7-9 to TRBJ1-2; TRBD1 agrees at 8 bases. Looked up from germline, CDR1 is SEHNR and CDR2 is FQNEAQ (reference sequence). Trimming took 2 bases from V and 3 from J; bases not matched to a gene: 5. The CDR3 extends over 15 amino acids. CDR3 protein: CASSLLLGQDYGYTF. CDR3 in DNA: TGTGCCAGCAGCTTACTTTTGGGACAGGACTATGGCTACACCTTC.

The chain links TRBV5-1 to TRBJ2-7; no definite D call. V was shortened by 1 base and J by 3 bases, with 8 bases between the two germline ends. The CDR3 length is 13 residues. Germline V gene data show CDR1 as SGHRS and CDR2 as YFSETQ. CDR3 in DNA: TGCGCCAGCAGCTTGTACTTAGACTACGAGCAGTACTTC. As protein: CASSLYLDYEQYF.

The V gene is TRBV19, the J gene TRBJ2-1; no firm D call. The CDR3 is made up of 15 amino acids. CDR1 LNHDA and CDR2 SQIVND come from the germline V gene (reference sequence). V was trimmed by 4 bases and J by 3 bases, leaving 13 bases between them. CDR3 DNA sequence: TGTGCCAGTAGTAACTCTAGAGTACGCTACAATGAGCAGTTCTTC. As protein: CASSNSRVRYNEQFF.

The chain has TRBV5-4 and TRBJ1-1; the D is unclear. Trimming shortened V by 3 bases and J by 1 base, and 10 bases separated the two germline ends. The length of the CDR3 is 14 residues. The germline V gene encodes CDR1 SGHNT and CDR2 YYREEE (reference sequence). CDR3 nucleotide sequence: TGTGCCAGCAGCTCCTTCGGGAGGAACACTGAAGCTTTCTTT. It yields the protein CASSSFGRNTEAFF. Looking up the rest from reference TRBV5-4 and TRBJ1-1 gives the full variable domain: ETGVTQSPTHLIKTRGQQVTLRCSSQSGHNTVSWYQQALGQGPQFIFQYYREEENGRGNFPPRFSGLQFPNYSSELNVNALELDDSALYLCASSSFGRNTEAFFGQGTRLTVV.

The genes are TRBV2 and TRBJ1-3; D remains unclear. Trimming cost V 7 bases and J 3 bases, with 10 bases left between them. In germline, CDR1 is SNHLY, CDR2 FYNNEI. CDR3 length equals 13 residues. The CDR3 coding sequence is TGTGCCAGCATTAGAGGGATTGGAAACACCATATATTTT. This encodes CASIRGIGNTIYF.

The V call is TRBV11-2, the J call TRBJ1-1, with a weak D call TRBD1 (5 bases). In germline, CDR1 is SGHAT, CDR2 FQNNGV. V lost 5 bases to trimming and J lost 0 bases, with 10 bases between them. This CDR3 comprises 14 residues. CDR3 nucleotides: TGTGCCAGCAGCCCGGGGGTTATGAACACTGAAGCTTTCTTT. It encodes CASSPGVMNTEAFF.

The rearrangement joins TRBV27 to TRBJ2-6, with TRBD2 matching over 11 bases. V lost 0 bases, J lost 2 bases, and 3 bases stayed unmatched. The CDR3 spans 18 residues. CDR1 and CDR2 (germline): MNHEY, SMNVEV (reference sequence). In DNA form, the CDR3 reads TGTGCCAGCAGTTTATCACCTAGCGGGGGGACTGGGGCCAACGTCCTGACTTTC. Protein sequence: CASSLSPSGGTGANVLTF.

The chain is built from TRBV2 and TRBJ1-5; D is ambiguous. V lost 1 base and J lost 7, with 8 bases in between. This CDR3 spans 13 amino acids. Germline V gene data show CDR1 as SNHLY and CDR2 as FYNNEI. CDR3 coding DNA: TGTGCCAGCAGTGAAGTCTTGGAACAGCCCCAGCATTTT. It codes for CASSEVLEQPQHF.

The sample holds one count of this clone. The chain couples TRBV27 to TRBJ1-2; 7 positions match TRBD1. Germline-derived CDR1 and CDR2 are MNHEY and SMNVEV (reference sequence). After removal of 5 bases from V and 4 bases from J, the junction contained 10 bases not matched to a gene. CDR3 size: 15 residues. The CDR3 region is CASSLNQGQLYGYTF. The CDR3, as DNA: TGTGCCAGCAGTCTCAACCAGGGACAGCTCTATGGCTACACCTTC.

The gene calls are TRBV19 and TRBJ1-1; D is unclear. The CDR3 has 14 residues. With 3 bases removed from V and 6 bases from J, the gap between germline ends came to 14 bases. In germline, CDR1 is LNHDA, CDR2 SQIVND (reference sequence). CDR3 amino acids: CASSMDGRGAEAFF. The CDR3 DNA follows: TGTGCCAGTAGTATGGACGGCCGTGGGGCTGAAGCTTTCTTT.

The V gene is TRBV6-4, the J gene TRBJ2-5; the D gene could be TRBD1 or TRBD2 (6 bases each). Trimming pared 6 bases from V and 7 bases from J, leaving 21 bases between. The CDR3 length is 15 residues. CDR1 is MRHNA, CDR2 SNTAGT, per germline. CDR3 region: CASRRDTRLWGTQYF. The CDR3, as DNA: TGTGCCAGCAGGCGGGACACCCGATTGTGGGGGACCCAGTACTTC.

The chain couples TRBV5-4 to TRBJ2-3, with D perhaps assigned TRBD1 or TRBD2 (5 bases each). Trimming removed 2 bases from V and 7 bases from J, with 14 bases in between. This CDR3 spans 14 amino acids. CDR1 SGHNT and CDR2 YYREEE come from the germline V gene (reference sequence). The CDR3 DNA reads TGTGCCAGCAGCTTAGGGACGGAGCAGTATACGCAGTATTTT. It codes for CASSLGTEQYTQYF.

This clone was recorded only once. The gene calls are TRBV30 and TRBJ2-2; D is perhaps TRBD1 or TRBD2 (6 bases each). From germline, CDR1 is GTSNPN and CDR2 SVGIG (reference sequence). Trimming removed 6 bases at V and 6 bases at J, with 14 bases between. The CDR3 is 13 amino acids. The DNA of the CDR3 is TGTGCCTGTACCCACCGGGGGCCCGGGGAGCTGTTTTTT. It yields the protein CACTHRGPGELFF.

The chain joins TRBV28 to TRBJ1-2; possibly TRBD1 for D (5 bases). V was shortened by 1 base and J by 5 bases, with 8 bases between the two germline ends. This CDR3 contains 13 residues. Germline V CDR1 and CDR2: MDHEN, SYDVKM. CDR3 protein: CASSLLGAYGYTF. Here the CDR3 DNA reads TGTGCCAGCAGTTTATTAGGGGCGTATGGCTACACCTTC.

The chain couples TRBV10-2 to TRBJ2-1, with TRBD1 identical over 7 bases. The V and J ends lost 3 bases and 1 base, in that order; junction bases with no gene match: 3. CDR1 WSHSY and CDR2 SAAADI come from the germline V gene. CDR3 length: 15 residues. For the CDR3, the DNA is TGCGCCAGCAGTGAACGGGGACAGTCCTACAATGAGCAGTTCTTC. Translated, it gives CASSERGQSYNEQFF.

In its sample, this clone was seen once. The chain combines TRBV6-5 with TRBJ2-3; 10 positions agree with TRBD2. The CDR3 covers 15 residues. Germline loops: CDR1 MNHEY, CDR2 SVGAGI. V gave up 8 bases and J gave up 2 bases; unmatched junction bases: 7. CDR3 sequence: CASALLAGTTDTQYF. The CDR3 coding sequence is TGTGCCAGCGCGCTACTAGCGGGGACCACAGATACGCAGTATTTT.

The V and J genes are TRBV5-5 and TRBJ2-7, with D unclear. CDR1 and CDR2 from the germline V gene are SGHKS and YYEKEE (reference sequence). Trimming cost V 2 bases and J 0 bases, with 9 bases left between them. The CDR3 extends over 14 amino acids. CDR3 DNA sequence: TGTGCCAGCAGCTTATATAGGAGCTCCTACGAGCAGTACTTC. Protein: CASSLYRSSYEQYF.

The chain combines TRBV19 with TRBJ2-7; 9 bases map to TRBD1. The CDR3 spans 15 residues. CDR1 and CDR2 (germline): LNHDA, SQIVND (reference sequence). J was trimmed by 3 bases and V by 5 bases; bases with no gene match: 8. The CDR3 loop is CASSEPGTGFYEQYF. In DNA, the CDR3 is TGTGCCAGTAGTGAACCCGGGACAGGGTTCTACGAGCAGTACTTC.

The chain joins TRBV7-7 to TRBJ2-7; D is perhaps TRBD2 (7 bases). Germline V gene sequence: CDR1 SSHAT, CDR2 FNYEAQ (reference sequence). This CDR3 is built from 13 residues. Trimming took 5 bases from V and 7 from J, leaving 15 bases between them. The CDR3 region is CASSRWGGEEQYF. For the CDR3, the DNA is TGTGCCAGCAGCCGGTGGGGGGGCGAAGAGCAGTACTTC.